The 32 T cell receptor beta chains presented below share a single source sample, sequenced in a study of a mutant IDH1 vaccine in newly diagnosed glioma. No antigens are known for them. Only in-frame clones appear in the TCRdb table, and some are missing; sequencing was by immunoSEQ multiplex PCR. The sample has 35,000 to 50,000 clones, over 80% seen once. Time point described: week 35, safety follow-up. Mutant IDH1 20-mer peptide, at 300 ug, made up each vaccine dose, with topical imiquimod. The material sequenced was PBMCs, taken from a glioma patient whose treatment included an IDH1 peptide vaccine. The source is a man aged 50 to 60 with glioma.

The chain uses TRBV7-9 and TRBJ1-2; D is possibly TRBD1 (5 bases). The germline V gene has CDR1 SEHNR and CDR2 FQNEAQ (reference sequence). The CDR3 spans 13 residues. V was cut by 1 base and J by 2 bases, with 5 bases left in between. The CDR3 sequence: CASSLGGNYGYTF. Written as DNA, the CDR3 is TGTGCCAGCAGCTTAGGGGGCAACTATGGCTACACCTTC.

The genes are TRBV5-4 and TRBJ1-2; D remains ambiguous. Trimming took 4 bases from V and 6 from J, leaving 13 bases between them. From germline, CDR1 is SGHNT and CDR2 YYREEE (reference sequence). The CDR3 consists of 13 residues. The CDR3 is CASSHNKADGYTF. The CDR3 DNA follows: TGTGCCAGCAGCCATAACAAAGCGGATGGCTACACCTTC. Filled out from reference TRBV5-4 and TRBJ1-2, the complete variable domain reads ETGVTQSPTHLIKTRGQQVTLRCSSQSGHNTVSWYQQALGQGPQFIFQYYREEENGRGNFPPRFSGLQFPNYSSELNVNALELDDSALYLCASSHNKADGYTFGSGTRLTVV.

The chain has TRBV7-6 and TRBJ2-1; D possibly uses TRBD1 or TRBD2 (6 bases each). Between the trimmed V and J ends, which lost 4 bases and 1 base, there was a span of 23 bases. There are 19 residues in the CDR3. Germline values: CDR1 SGHVS, CDR2 FNYEAQ. As DNA, the CDR3 is TGTGCCAGCAGCTCAACCTCTGTCGGGGGCAGACCTTCCTACAATGAGCAGTTCTTC. Translated, it gives CASSSTSVGGRPSYNEQFF.

The chain is built from TRBV7-9 and TRBJ2-4, with TRBD2 identical over 11 bases. The CDR3 totals 17 residues. The V gene end was trimmed by 5 bases and the J gene end by 0 bases; junction bases not matched to a gene: 6. Looked up from germline, CDR1 is SEHNR and CDR2 is FQNEAQ (reference sequence). CDR3 protein: CASSQRLAGRAKNIQYF. The CDR3 DNA reads as TGTGCCAGCAGCCAGAGACTAGCGGGGAGAGCCAAAAACATTCAGTACTTC.

The CDR3 loop reads CASSSSRYRVQYF. Written as DNA, the CDR3 is TGTGCCAGCAGCTCGAGCCGGTACAGGGTACAGTACTTC. The chain is built from TRBV11-2 and TRBJ2-7; tentatively, D is TRBD1 (6 bases). Deletions cut 4 bases from V and 10 bases from J, with 17 bases between. Germline loops: CDR1 SGHAT, CDR2 FQNNGV. The CDR3 runs to 13 residues.

The V and J genes are TRBV7-9 and TRBJ1-1, with a tentative D call TRBD1 (5 bases). The V end lost 2 bases, the J end lost 6 bases, and 19 bases lay between the germline ends. Germline CDR1 SEHNR, CDR2 FQNEAQ (reference sequence). This CDR3 is built from 16 residues. CDR3 amino acids: CASSLFTTALEAEAFF. DNA for the CDR3: TGTGCCAGCAGCTTATTTACGACAGCCCTCGAGGCTGAAGCTTTCTTT.

This clone showed up just a few times. The genes are TRBV5-1 and TRBJ2-3; 14 bases are shared with TRBD2. The CDR3 totals 16 residues. The V and J ends lost 4 bases and 0 bases, in that order; junction bases with no gene match: 1. Germline V gene sequence: CDR1 SGHRS, CDR2 YFSETQ. The CDR3 reads CASSRTSGGSTDTQYF. The CDR3 DNA follows: TGCGCCAGCAGCCGGACTAGCGGGGGGAGCACAGATACGCAGTATTTT. The whole variable domain, filled in from reference TRBV5-1 and TRBJ2-3, reads KAGVTQTPRYLIKTRGQQVTLSCSPISGHRSVSWYQQTPGQGLQFLFEYFSETQRNKGNFPGRFSGRQFSNSRSEMNVSTLELGDSALYLCASSRTSGGSTDTQYFGPGTRLTVL.

The V gene is TRBV4-2, the J gene TRBJ2-1; 10 bases align to TRBD2. The CDR3 runs 16 residues. Germline loops: CDR1 LGHNA, CDR2 YNFKEQ. Trimming at V came to 0 bases and at J to 5 bases, leaving 4 bases not matched to a gene. The CDR3 DNA is TGTGCCAGCAGCCAAGAAGGGACTAGCGTCGACAATGAGCAGTTCTTC. Translated: CASSQEGTSVDNEQFF.

The chain joins TRBV19 to TRBJ1-4, with D possibly being TRBD1 (5 bases). Trimming took off 6 bases at V and 0 bases at J, with 14 bases between the two ends. Germline-derived CDR1 and CDR2 are LNHDA and SQIVND (reference sequence). This CDR3 is 16 amino acids long. This CDR3 reads CASRIDSTATNEKLFF. CDR3 bases: TGTGCCAGTAGGATCGACAGTACTGCAACTAATGAAAAACTGTTTTTT.

The genes are TRBV28 and TRBJ2-4; 8 bases fit TRBD1. The germline CDR1 and CDR2 sequences are MDHEN and SYDVKM. Germline trimming cut 5 bases from V and 6 bases from J; bases unmatched to any gene: 3. CDR3 length: 13 amino acids. CDR3 residues: CASSLQGGNIQYF. CDR3 sequence (DNA): TGTGCCAGCAGTCTACAGGGGGGAAACATTCAGTACTTC.

This chain connects TRBV9 to TRBJ2-1; possible D gene TRBD1, 5 bases. From germline, CDR1 is SGDLS and CDR2 YYNGEE. The V and J ends lost 0 bases and 1 base respectively, with 8 bases between them. There are 15 residues in the CDR3. The chain's CDR3 is CASSVAQGSYNEQFF. The CDR3 DNA reads as TGTGCCAGCAGCGTAGCCCAGGGTTCCTACAATGAGCAGTTCTTC.

The chain combines TRBV27 with TRBJ2-2; 16 positions match TRBD2. Germline trimming cut 4 bases from V and 5 bases from J; bases unmatched to any gene: 7. The germline V gene encodes CDR1 MNHEY and CDR2 SMNVEV (reference sequence). This CDR3 region has 18 residues. The CDR3 sequence: CASSSGTSGRARTGELFF. CDR3 sequence (DNA): TGTGCCAGCAGTTCCGGGACTAGCGGGAGGGCCAGGACCGGGGAGCTGTTTTTT.

The chain is built from TRBV5-1 and TRBJ1-4, with D unclear. Germline-derived CDR1 and CDR2 are SGHRS and YFSETQ. The ends were cut back, 4 bases at V and 5 bases at J, with 15 bases in the middle. This CDR3 contains 15 residues. CDR3 nucleotides: TGCGCCAGCAGCCCGAACCAGGCGAAAAATGAAAAACTGTTTTTT. Translated, it gives CASSPNQAKNEKLFF.

The chain has TRBV30 and TRBJ2-1; tentatively, D is TRBD2 (5 bases). The V end was cut by 2 bases, the J end by 5 bases, with 10 bases between. The CDR3 covers 13 residues. Germline values: CDR1 GTSNPN, CDR2 SVGIG (reference sequence). The CDR3: CAWSISGDNEQFF. The CDR3 DNA is TGTGCCTGGAGTATAAGCGGTGACAATGAGCAGTTCTTC.

This clone was counted a single time. The chain joins TRBV28 to TRBJ1-1, with D possibly matching TRBD1 (6 bases). This CDR3 contains 14 residues. V lost 5 bases to trimming and J lost 4 bases, with 14 bases between them. The germline gives CDR1 MDHEN, CDR2 SYDVKM. CDR3 residues: CASSLTGRGTEAFF. Written as DNA, the CDR3 is TGTGCCAGCAGTCTCACAGGGAGGGGCACTGAAGCTTTCTTT.

Only a few counts were recorded for this clone. The V and J genes are TRBV6-5 and TRBJ2-7, with a weak D call TRBD1 (5 bases). In germline, CDR1 is MNHEY, CDR2 SVGAGI. This CDR3 has 14 residues. V lost 2 bases to trimming and J lost 1 base, with 9 bases between them. The CDR3 bases are TGTGCCAGCAGTTACGGATACAGGTCCTACGAGCAGTACTTC. Its translation: CASSYGYRSYEQYF.

Here the CDR3 reads CAIYKQGSNQPQHF. The CDR3 DNA follows: TGTGCCATCTACAAACAGGGGAGCAATCAGCCCCAGCATTTT. The rearrangement links TRBV28 to TRBJ1-5; 7 bases align to TRBD1. There are 14 residues in the CDR3. Germline assignment: CDR1 MDHEN and CDR2 SYDVKM. J gave up 1 base and V 10 bases, and 7 bases lay outside the gene matches.

The rearrangement uses TRBV6-6 and TRBJ2-5; the D gene is possibly TRBD1 (6 bases). Deletions cut 2 bases from V and 2 bases from J, with 12 bases between. Germline values: CDR1 MNHNY, CDR2 SVGAGI (reference sequence). The CDR3 covers 15 residues. In nucleotides, the CDR3 is TGTGCCAGCAGTTACGGTAACGGACAGCAAGAGACCCAGTACTTC. It yields the protein CASSYGNGQQETQYF.

The gene calls are TRBV6-5 and TRBJ2-1; D may be TRBD2 (6 bases). CDR3 size: 11 residues. Per the germline V gene, CDR1 is MNHEY and CDR2 is SVGAGI. The V gene lost 0 bases and the J gene lost 14 bases, with 8 bases spanning the gap. For the CDR3, the DNA is TGTGCCAGCAGTTACTCAGGGGAGGAGTTCTTC. Protein product: CASSYSGEEFF.

This clone was recorded once. The chain joins TRBV29-1 to TRBJ1-2; TRBD1 matches 9 bases. The germline CDR1 and CDR2 sequences are SQVTM and ANQGSEA. The CDR3 loop spans 11 amino acids. V trimming: 7 bases; J trimming: 7 bases; junction bases outside the gene matches: 4. The CDR3 sequence is CSAGDRAGYTF. The CDR3, as DNA: TGCAGCGCAGGGGACAGGGCTGGCTACACCTTC.

CDR3 protein: CASSSGQGMHQPQHF. DNA for the CDR3: TGTGCCAGCAGCTCGGGACAGGGGATGCATCAGCCCCAGCATTTT. The rearrangement links TRBV28 to TRBJ1-5, with 10 bases that match TRBD1. The V and J ends lost 6 bases and 5 bases, in that order; junction bases with no gene match: 7. This CDR3 has 15 residues. CDR1 MDHEN and CDR2 SYDVKM come from the germline V gene. The whole variable domain, remainder taken from reference TRBV28 and TRBJ1-5, is DVKVTQSSRYLVKRTGEKVFLECVQDMDHENMFWYRQDPGLGLRLIYFSYDVKMKEKGDIPEGYSVSREKKERFSLILESASTNQTSMYLCASSSGQGMHQPQHFGDGTRLSIL.

V usage is TRBV19 and J usage is TRBJ1-6, with a weak D call TRBD1 (5 bases). This CDR3 region has 22 residues. The V end lost 0 bases, the J end lost 3 bases, and 27 bases lay between the germline ends. In germline, CDR1 is LNHDA, CDR2 SQIVND (reference sequence). DNA for the CDR3: TGTGCCAGTAGTATAGATCGGGTGGGAGAATCCCAGGGTCCCTTCTATAATTCACCCCTCCACTTT. It codes for CASSIDRVGESQGPFYNSPLHF. Based on the CDR3 plus reference TRBV19 and TRBJ1-6, the full variable domain is DGGITQSPKYLFRKEGQNVTLSCEQNLNHDAMYWYRQDPGQGLRLIYYSQIVNDFQKGDIAEGYSVSREKKESFPLTVTSAQKNPTAFYLCASSIDRVGESQGPFYNSPLHFGNGTRLTVT.

This clone was detected only once. V usage is TRBV25-1 and J usage is TRBJ1-1; 11 bases match TRBD1. Germline CDR1 is MGHDK and CDR2 is SYGVNS. The CDR3 sequence is 17 residues long. Trimming cost V 6 bases and J 0 bases; bases outside gene matches: 9. The CDR3 spells CASSERDRGDMNTEAFF. DNA of the CDR3: TGTGCCAGCAGCGAAAGGGACAGGGGGGACATGAACACTGAAGCTTTCTTT.

This clone was seen once. V is TRBV29-1 and J is TRBJ1-5; the match to TRBD1 covers 11 bases. CDR3 length equals 14 residues. Germline CDR1 is SQVTM and CDR2 is ANQGSEA. Trimming took 7 bases from V and 7 from J; bases not matched to a gene: 9. The CDR3 here is CSALGQGADQPQHF. The CDR3 coding sequence is TGCAGCGCCCTCGGACAGGGGGCTGACCAGCCCCAGCATTTT. The whole variable domain, remainder taken from reference TRBV29-1 and TRBJ1-5, is SAVISQKPSRDICQRGTSLTIQCQVDSQVTMMFWYRQQPGQSLTLIATANQGSEATYESGFVIDKFPISRPNLTFSTLTVSNMSPEDSSIYLCSALGQGADQPQHFGDGTRLSIL.

The J gene is TRBJ2-2, the V gene TRBV6-5, with 7 bases identical to TRBD1. Germline values: CDR1 MNHEY, CDR2 SVGAGI. The CDR3 loop spans 13 amino acids. The trim removed 5 bases at V and 7 bases at J, leaving 4 bases unmatched. CDR3 DNA: TGTGCCAGCAGTGACTGGACAGGCGGGGAGCTGTTTTTT. It yields the protein CASSDWTGGELFF.

The J gene is TRBJ2-1, the V gene TRBV28, with 8 positions matching TRBD2. This CDR3 has 17 residues. CDR1 is MDHEN and CDR2 is SYDVKM in the germline V gene. After removal of 3 bases from V and 5 bases from J, the junction contained 12 bases not matched to a gene. This CDR3 reads CASSFPLLAAIDNEQFF. Here the CDR3 DNA reads TGTGCCAGCAGTTTCCCCTTACTAGCGGCGATTGACAATGAGCAGTTCTTC.

The chain uses TRBV1 and TRBJ1-5; no DNA check was done on the table's D call, TRBD1. TRBV1 is a recognized pseudogene. The CDR3 has 16 residues. CDR3 amino acids: CTSSLGEGAYCQPQHF. CDR3 in DNA: TGCACCAGCAGCCTGGGCGAGGGGGCATATTGTCAGCCCCAGCATTTT.

V gene TRBV5-4 combines with J gene TRBJ2-7; D gene unclear. Germline V gene lookup returns CDR1 SGHNT and CDR2 YYREEE (reference sequence). The CDR3 sequence is 14 residues long. Trimming cost V 2 bases and J 3 bases, with 12 bases left between them. CDR3 coding DNA: TGTGCCAGCAGCTTCGGAGAGGAGCTCTACGAGCAGTACTTC. This gives the protein CASSFGEELYEQYF.

V gene TRBV12-5 combines with J gene TRBJ1-2, with 7 bases matching TRBD1. Unmatched junction bases numbered 10, after V lost 7 bases and J lost 5 bases. The CDR3 length is 14 residues. Germline CDR1 reads LGHNT; CDR2 reads FRNRAP. CDR3 residues: CASAPQAGGYGYTF. The CDR3 DNA is TGTGCTAGTGCCCCCCAGGCAGGGGGGTATGGCTACACCTTC.

The chain joins TRBV27 to TRBJ2-5; 7 positions match TRBD1. CDR3 length: 16 residues. V was clipped by 2 bases and J by 5 bases; unmatched bases: 11. Germline V gene sequence: CDR1 MNHEY, CDR2 SMNVEV (reference sequence). CDR3 coding DNA: TGTGCCAGCAGTTTAAAAGGGGGACAGAACCCTGAGACCCAGTACTTC. Amino acids: CASSLKGGQNPETQYF.

V gene TRBV6-5 combines with J gene TRBJ2-3, with 7 bases fitting TRBD1. Losses at the gene ends were 6 bases for V and 4 bases for J; bases not matched to a gene: 10. The CDR3 runs 15 residues. Per the germline V gene, CDR1 is MNHEY and CDR2 is SVGAGI. The CDR3: CASSRRGLPADTQYF. CDR3 sequence (DNA): TGTGCCAGCAGCCGAAGGGGGCTCCCGGCAGATACGCAGTATTTT.

This clone was observed once. This chain connects TRBV7-9 to TRBJ1-3; D perhaps matches TRBD1 (5 bases). CDR1 is SEHNR and CDR2 is FQNEAQ in the germline V gene (reference sequence). Trimming took 2 bases from V and 10 from J, leaving 18 bases between them. This CDR3 is built from 15 residues. The CDR3: CASSLQGWGPGTIYF. CDR3 nucleotides: TGTGCCAGCAGCTTACAGGGATGGGGTCCTGGAACCATATATTTT.